The TCR beta chain under discussion was sequenced for a study of blood T cell repertoires in COVID-19 (dated by TCRdb to the early 2020s). With regard to the full study: Samples from collaborators originated in the United States, Italy and Spain and spanned both the acute and convalescent phases of COVID-19. The prospective study material was composed of cDNA or gDNA derived from T cells, B-cell-depleted T cells, or PBMCs. Subjects who had been exposed to COVID-19, were actively infected with it, or had recovered from it provided the deeply sampled blood TCRbeta repertoires that made up the dataset. The repertoires were released in a freely available public database meant as a resource for research on the immune response to SARS-CoV-2. Samples were obtained from the ongoing ImmuneRACE study (first 160 participants) and from 1,200 or so subjects provided by 6 global collaborators. Nearly every sample came with metadata listing a de-identified subject ID, COVID-19 status, age in years and sex. Where available, HLA class I and class II types were obtained from metadata supplied by the sample provider rather than from assay-based typing.

The investigation overall reported the following: Clinical and demographic metadata were provided uncurated, with the amount varying by source and participant.

Collaborating institutions collected whole blood in K2EDTA tubes following their own protocols. For TCRbeta analysis, collaborators shipped samples in one of three forms: frozen whole blood, isolated PBMCs, or DNA extracted from either of those sample types. The cysteine opens and the phenylalanine closes a CDR3 of 11 amino acids. Only the CDR3 portion is preserved as DNA: 33 bases, with reading frame beginning at the first base. A distance of 6 bases separates the germline ends of V and J, which lose 7 bases and 2 bases respectively. This clone was detected once. Which antigen it targets is not known. The sample holds no much larger clone one base away, and base qualities are not on file. The immunoSEQ Assay, a bias-controlled multiplex PCR, was used to amplify TCRbeta CDR3 regions from genomic DNA. The source study handled its data this way. Within the assay, amplification of reference gene primers was used to estimate how many nucleated cells each sample contained. To quantify the absolute abundance of each unique TCRbeta CDR3 rearrangement, sequence reads were collapsed and filtered. For each sample, productive Simpson clonality was calculated by taking the square root of Simpson's diversity index across productive rearrangements. TCRdb limited this immuneACCESS table to in-frame rearrangements with V and J called. A share of clones is missing; checked studies link under half to unresolved V genes, and the rest is unexplained. That table is the source of V, J and clone size, and D and trimming were worked out from the DNA. The sample yields tens of thousands of clones; approximately 78% were counted once. Of the sample, 13% to 15% is held by the ten largest clones.

The clonotype comes from a human donor with acute or convalescent COVID-19. The donor label of this sample is uncertain. The specimen was peripheral blood. The receptor chain draws on TRBV12-3 or TRBV12-4 and TRBJ2-7; a tentative D call is TRBD1 (5 bases match). CDR3 loop: CASKGAYEQYF. The bases are TGTGCCAGCAAAGGGGCCTACGAGCAGTACTTC.